This paragraph reports one T cell receptor beta chain. These data originate in a study of blood T cell repertoires in COVID-19. About the research overall: Acute-phase and convalescent COVID-19 samples originated in the United States, Italy and Spain.

The assay was immunoSEQ multiplex PCR, and TCRdb's table has in-frame clones only and misses some. Seen here are hundreds of thousands of clones, roughly 89% observed once, and the top ten hold roughly 4%. Assignments of participants to cohorts depended upon their own reported clinical history. The V end lost 6 bases, the J end lost 2 bases, and 7 bases lay between the germline ends. Germline lookup yields CDR1 MNHEY and CDR2 SVGAGI. CDR3 length: 12 amino acids. This chain connects TRBV6-5 to TRBJ1-2; D is uncertain. This TCR was sampled from a woman between 25 and 40 years old with acute COVID-19. The sample comprised PBMCs or T cells enriched from blood (not recorded which). CDR3 coding DNA: TGTGCCAGCAGATCGGGGAACTATGGCTACACCTTC. Translated, it gives CASRSGNYGYTF.